Presented here are 7 T cell receptor beta chains from one specimen sequenced in a study of identical twins. TCRdb recomputed calls from the 5' RACE reads with MiXCR, one row per CDR3 protein. The sample lists 700,000 or so distinct CDR3 sequences, 8.5% to 9% occurring once. The same data also went into a second study, on yellow fever vaccine responses in identical twins.

Sequences were obtained from PBMCs. The source of these receptors is a woman between 18 and 30 years old in good health.

This clonotype was picked up many times. The genes are TRBV27 and TRBJ2-5, with D possibly matching TRBD1 (5 bases). The CDR3 is 13 residues long. The germline V gene has CDR1 MNHEY and CDR2 SMNVEV (reference sequence). The V gene lost 2 bases and the J gene lost 3 bases, with 7 bases spanning the gap. The CDR3 nucleotides read TGTGCCAGCAGTTTAACAGGAAAAGAGACCCAGTACTTC. Translating gives CASSLTGKETQYF.

There are many counts of this clonotype. The rearrangement uses TRBV12-3 or TRBV12-4 and TRBJ2-7; D gene uncertain. Trimming pared 2 bases from V and 3 bases from J, leaving 8 bases between. The CDR3 length is 13 residues. The CDR3 DNA follows: TGTGCCAGCAGTTTAAGCGTCAGCTACGAGCAGTACTTC. Protein sequence: CASSLSVSYEQYF.

The chain employs TRBV4-3 and TRBJ1-1, with unresolved D. The V and J ends lost 3 bases and 7 bases respectively, with 12 bases between them. The CDR3 runs to 13 residues. The V gene's germline CDR1 is LGHNA and CDR2 YSLEER. The CDR3 here is CASSQGRASEAFF. The DNA for the CDR3 is TGCGCCAGCAGCCAGGGCCGGGCAAGTGAAGCTTTCTTT.

This rearrangement joins TRBV7-2 to TRBJ2-2, with D perhaps matching TRBD2 (5 bases). CDR1 and CDR2 from the germline V gene are SGHTA and FQGNSA. V was clipped by 5 bases and J by 6 bases, with 16 bases between them. The CDR3 contains 15 residues. CDR3 sequence: CASSTLTGSAGELFF. In DNA form, the CDR3 reads TGTGCCAGCAGCACCTTAACGGGGTCGGCCGGGGAGCTGTTTTTT.

On this clonotype: Since a much larger clone is just one base distant, this may be a read error. V gene TRBV20-1 combines with J gene TRBJ2-5; the D gene could be TRBD1 or TRBD2 (6 bases each). Germline assignment: CDR1 DFQATT and CDR2 SNEGSKA (reference sequence). Trimming removed 6 bases at V and 5 bases at J, with 10 bases between. The length of the CDR3 is 11 residues. Here the CDR3 reads CSAGGRETQYF. CDR3 bases: TGCAGTGCAGGGGGGCGTGAGACCCAGTACTTC.

This clonotype was detected only a few times. This sequence joins TRBV28 and TRBJ2-5, with 13 bases lining up with TRBD2. Germline lookup yields CDR1 MDHEN and CDR2 SYDVKM. CDR3 size: 17 residues. V trimming: 5 bases; J trimming: 4 bases; junction bases outside the gene matches: 10. CDR3 loop: CASSPGLAGAHRETQYF. The CDR3 region has the DNA TGTGCCAGCAGTCCCGGACTAGCGGGAGCTCACCGAGAGACCCAGTACTTC.

This clonotype occurred many times. The rearrangement joins TRBV3-1 to TRBJ2-3; the D is unclear. Per germline, CDR1 LGHDT and CDR2 YNNKEL (reference sequence). V lost 9 bases and J 2 bases, leaving 12 bases between the germline ends. The CDR3 sequence is 13 residues long. The CDR3 loop reads CARETRYTDTQYF. The CDR3 DNA is TGTGCCAGAGAGACTCGTTACACAGATACGCAGTATTTT.